These T cell receptor beta chains were read from a single sample in a study of blood T cell repertoires in COVID-19. The table came from immunoSEQ multiplex PCR; TCRdb's copy has only in-frame clones and leaves some out. The sample has 160,000 or so clones, about nine tenths seen once. Source material: peripheral blood. The receptor set was obtained from a woman in her forties or fifties with acute or convalescent COVID-19. Both conserved end residues are part of each CDR3. A D gene is named only where the DNA matches it firmly. Expanded clones are given a class, and other clones once, few, many or no size at all.

NA	TRBV5-1	TRBJ2-1	NA	CASSVTTLPYNEQFF	TGCGCCAGCAGTGTCACCACTTTGCCCTACAATGAGCAGTTCTTC
NA	TRBV30	TRBJ1-1	NA	CAWRRTSNTEAFF	TGTGCCTGGAGACGGACATCGAACACTGAAGCTTTCTTT
NA	TRBV27	TRBJ2-2	TRBD2	CASSLTSGVGGELFF	TGTGCCAGCAGTTTAACTAGCGGTGTCGGCGGGGAGCTGTTTTTT
NA	TRBV18	TRBJ1-1	NA	CASSLSGLPNTEAFF	TGTGCCAGCTCACTCTCGGGACTCCCAAACACTGAAGCTTTCTTT
NA	TRBV18	TRBJ2-7	NA	CASSRRRDSYEQYF	TGTGCCAGCTCCCGGCGCAGGGACTCCTACGAGCAGTACTTC
few	TRBV5-1	TRBJ2-1	TRBD2	CASSLALAGDYEQFF	TGCGCCAGCAGCTTGGCCCTAGCGGGAGACTATGAGCAGTTCTTC
NA	TRBV18	TRBJ1-3	NA	CASSGIDSSSGNTIYF	TGTGCCAGCTCAGGCATTGACAGCTCCTCTGGAAACACCATATATTTT
NA	TRBV7-2	TRBJ2-3	NA	CASSSPGTTDTQYF	TGTGCCAGCAGCTCACCGGGTACCACAGATACGCAGTATTTT
NA	TRBV10-3	TRBJ2-1	NA	CAIGTWRGQYNEQFF	TGTGCCATCGGGACCTGGCGGGGCCAATACAATGAGCAGTTCTTC
NA	TRBV3-1/TRBV3-2	TRBJ1-6	TRBD1	CASSLPGQYNSPLHF	TGTGCCAGCAGCCTGCCGGGACAGTATAATTCACCCCTCCACTTT
NA	TRBV3-1/TRBV3-2	TRBJ2-3	NA	CASAGRGGLGDTQYF	TGTGCCAGCGCAGGACGCGGGGGCTTGGGAGATACGCAGTATTTT
NA	TRBV11-2	TRBJ2-7	TRBD1	CASSHKGQGSSYEQYF	TGTGCCAGCAGCCACAAAGGACAGGGGAGCTCCTACGAGCAGTACTTC
NA	TRBV10-3	TRBJ1-1	NA	CAISSGTEAFF	TGTGCCATCTCTTCGGGCACTGAAGCTTTCTTT
few	TRBV2	TRBJ1-2	NA	CASSEAGRRYGYTF	TGTGCCAGCAGTGAAGCGGGGAGGCGGTACGGCTACACCTTC
NA	TRBV6-5	TRBJ1-2	TRBD1	CASSYPDRGGYGYTF	TGTGCCAGCAGTTACCCGGACAGGGGGGGCTATGGCTACACCTTC
NA	TRBV27	TRBJ1-1	TRBD1	CASSYRTGWSHDWNTEAFF	TGTGCCAGCAGTTACCGGACAGGGTGGAGTCATGATTGGAACACTGAAGCTTTCTTT
once	TRBV18	TRBJ2-7	TRBD2	CASSPGGDEQYF	TGTGCCAGCTCACCCGGGGGGGACGAGCAGTACTTC
NA	TRBV6-5	TRBJ1-1	NA	CASSKKTGASTEAFF	TGTGCCAGCAGCAAAAAGACAGGTGCATCCACTGAAGCTTTCTTT
NA	TRBV6-5	TRBJ1-1	NA	CASSRLGLEAFF	TGTGCCAGCAGTCGACTAGGACTCGAAGCTTTCTTT
NA	TRBV7-6	TRBJ2-5	NA	CASSPYLQETQYF	TGTGCCAGCAGCCCCTATCTCCAAGAGACCCAGTACTTC
once	TRBV25-1	TRBJ1-5	NA	CASRESRIGPQHF	TGTGCCAGCAGGGAGTCCCGTATCGGGCCCCAGCATTTT
NA	TRBV2	TRBJ2-3	TRBD1	CASRVTGSDTQYF	TGTGCCAGCAGGGTGACAGGGTCCGATACGCAGTATTTT
NA	TRBV24-1	TRBJ1-3	NA	CATSSGRNTIYF	TGTGCCACCAGTAGCGGGAGAAACACCATATATTTT
NA	TRBV3-1/TRBV3-2	TRBJ1-1	NA	CASSSRGGSTEAFF	TGTGCCAGCAGCTCCCGCGGGGGTTCCACTGAAGCTTTCTTT
NA	TRBV7-8	TRBJ1-2	NA	CASSLGGTFYGYTF	TGTGCCAGCAGCTTAGGAGGTACCTTCTATGGCTACACCTTC
NA	TRBV7-9	TRBJ1-6	NA	CASSLALPNSPLHF	TGTGCCAGCAGCTTAGCACTTCCGAATTCACCCCTCCACTTT
NA	TRBV6-5	TRBJ2-7	TRBD1	CASSRTGTSYEQYF	TGTGCCAGCAGTCGGACAGGGACCTCCTACGAGCAGTACTTC
many	TRBV7-9	TRBJ2-7	NA	CASSLSGSYEQYF	TGTGCCAGCAGCTTGAGCGGTTCCTACGAGCAGTACTTC
NA	TRBV5-1	TRBJ1-2	NA	CASSLMATPNYGYTF	TGCGCCAGCAGCTTGATGGCGACTCCGAACTATGGCTACACCTTC
NA	TRBV9	TRBJ2-7	TRBD1	CASSGQGYEQYF	TGTGCCAGCAGCGGACAGGGCTACGAGCAGTACTTC
NA	TRBV10-3	TRBJ1-6	TRBD1	CAIRQGQGPPLHF	TGTGCCATCAGACAAGGACAGGGTCCACCCCTCCACTTT
NA	TRBV12-3/TRBV12-4	TRBJ1-1	NA	CASSLIDSEAFF	TGTGCCAGCAGTTTAATCGATAGTGAAGCTTTCTTT
NA	TRBV25-1	TRBJ2-1	NA	CASSDRGARNEQFF	TGTGCCAGCAGTGACAGGGGAGCTAGGAATGAGCAGTTCTTC
NA	TRBV15	TRBJ1-2	TRBD1	CATSRDMTGERYGYTF	TGTGCCACCAGCAGAGATATGACAGGGGAACGCTATGGCTACACCTTC
once	TRBV7-2	TRBJ1-1	NA	CASSLGTVNTEAFF	TGTGCCAGCAGCTTAGGGACAGTGAACACTGAAGCTTTCTTT
NA	TRBV11-3	TRBJ2-3	TRBD2	CASNLGGGAPDTQYF	TGTGCCAGCAACCTAGGCGGGGGGGCACCAGATACGCAGTATTTT
NA	TRBV7-9	TRBJ1-1	NA	CASSLLRRGSEAFF	TGTGCCAGCAGCTTACTCCGCAGGGGAAGTGAAGCTTTCTTT
NA	TRBV4-3	TRBJ2-2	NA	CASRTEGANTGELFF	TGCGCCAGCCGGACCGAGGGGGCGAACACCGGGGAGCTGTTTTTT
NA	TRBV19	TRBJ2-1	NA	CATQGPTGSNEQFF	TGTGCCACCCAGGGCCCAACAGGGTCTAATGAGCAGTTCTTC
NA	TRBV24-1	TRBJ2-2	TRBD1	CATSEGTGGSTGELFF	TGTGCCACCAGTGAGGGGACAGGGGGCTCGACCGGGGAGCTGTTTTTT
NA	TRBV19	TRBJ2-7	NA	CASSITPVFSYEQYF	TGTGCCAGTAGTATAACACCCGTGTTCTCCTACGAGCAGTACTTC
NA	TRBV11-2	TRBJ1-1	TRBD1	CASSPLVRDRGAFF	TGTGCCAGCAGCCCCCTTGTTCGGGACAGAGGAGCTTTCTTT
NA	TRBV29-1	TRBJ1-2	TRBD1	CSVGQGNGYTF	TGCAGCGTCGGACAGGGGAATGGCTACACCTTC
NA	TRBV29-1	TRBJ2-3	NA	CSVGGVGRGATDTQYF	TGCAGCGTGGGCGGGGTCGGGAGAGGAGCAACAGATACGCAGTATTTT
NA	TRBV18	TRBJ1-4	NA	CASSPAGGSDEKLFF	TGTGCCAGCTCACCGGCTGGGGGGTCAGATGAAAAACTGTTTTTT
NA	TRBV18	TRBJ2-3	TRBD1	CASSPPTGGTDTQYF	TGTGCCAGCTCACCACCGACAGGGGGAACAGATACGCAGTATTTT
NA	TRBV19	TRBJ1-4	TRBD1	CASSVPGTGKEKLFF	TGTGCCAGTAGTGTACCCGGGACAGGGAAGGAAAAACTGTTTTTT
NA	TRBV5-1	TRBJ1-1	NA	CASSLEYRGTEAFF	TGCGCCAGCAGCTTGGAGTACAGAGGGACTGAAGCTTTCTTT
NA	TRBV30	TRBJ1-1	NA	CAWRKSERMNTEAFF	TGTGCCTGGAGGAAGTCGGAGCGCATGAACACTGAAGCTTTCTTT
NA	TRBV11-2	TRBJ1-1	TRBD1	CASSTLTGGTEAFF	TGTGCCAGCAGCACCCTGACAGGGGGCACTGAAGCTTTCTTT
NA	TRBV19	TRBJ1-5	TRBD1	CASNLGGIHQPQHF	TGTGCCAGTAATTTAGGGGGCATCCATCAGCCCCAGCATTTT
NA	TRBV28	TRBJ1-2	NA	CATEQGANYGYTF	TGTGCCACTGAACAGGGAGCTAACTATGGCTACACCTTC
once	TRBV27	TRBJ2-7	NA	CASSANRVNEQYF	TGTGCCAGCAGTGCTAACAGGGTTAACGAGCAGTACTTC